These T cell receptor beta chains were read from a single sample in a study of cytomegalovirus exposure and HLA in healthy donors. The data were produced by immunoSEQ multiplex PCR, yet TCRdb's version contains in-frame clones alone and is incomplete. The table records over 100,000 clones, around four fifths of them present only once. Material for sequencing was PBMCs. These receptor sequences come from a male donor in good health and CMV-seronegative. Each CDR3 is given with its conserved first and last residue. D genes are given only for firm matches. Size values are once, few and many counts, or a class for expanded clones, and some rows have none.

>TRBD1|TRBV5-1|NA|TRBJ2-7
TGCGCCAGCAGCGTGACGGGACAGATCTACGAGCAGTACTTC
CASSVTGQIYEQYF
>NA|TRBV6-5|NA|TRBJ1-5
TGTGCCAGCAGCCCTCAGGGATCCAGCAATCAGCCCCAGCATTTT
CASSPQGSSNQPQHF
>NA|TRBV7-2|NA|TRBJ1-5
TGTGCCAGCAGCCCCCTTGGCAATCAGCCCCAGCATTTT
CASSPLGNQPQHF
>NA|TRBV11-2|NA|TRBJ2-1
TGTGCCAGCAGCTTAGTCGGGGGTCCCGGGACAGCGACCTACAATGAGCAGTTCTTC
CASSLVGGPGTATYNEQFF
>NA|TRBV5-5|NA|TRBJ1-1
TGTGCCAGCACTCGGAGGGGCGAGAGCACTGAAGCTTTCTTT
CASTRRGESTEAFF
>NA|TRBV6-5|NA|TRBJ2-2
TGTGCCAGCAGTTATGTATGGGACTCGAGCGGGGAGCTGTTTTTT
CASSYVWDSSGELFF
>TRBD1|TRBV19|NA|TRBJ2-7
TGTGCCAGTAGTATCCGGACAGGGAACGAGCAGTACTTC
CASSIRTGNEQYF
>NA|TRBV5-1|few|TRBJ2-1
TGCGCCAGCAGCCCCCGGGGGATCTCCTACAATGAGCAGTTCTTC
CASSPRGISYNEQFF
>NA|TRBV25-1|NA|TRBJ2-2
TGTGCCAGCAGTGTACGGGACATCGGGTGGACCGGGGAGCTGTTTTTT
CASSVRDIGWTGELFF
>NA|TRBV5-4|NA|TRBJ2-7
TGTGCCAGCAGCTCCGGTGAGAGCGAGCAGTACTTC
CASSSGESEQYF
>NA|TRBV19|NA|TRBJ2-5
TGTGCCAGTAGTCGGTCGTACCAAGAGACCCAGTACTTC
CASSRSYQETQYF
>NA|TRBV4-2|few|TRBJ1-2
TGTGCCAGCAGCTCACAGGGATTAGAGGTCTATGGCTACACCTTC
CASSSQGLEVYGYTF
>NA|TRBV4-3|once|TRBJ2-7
TGCGCCAGCAGCCAAGGGGTTAGCGGTACCTACGAGCAGTACTTC
CASSQGVSGTYEQYF
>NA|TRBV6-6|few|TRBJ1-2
TGTGCCAGCAGCCAGCGAGACGGCTATGGCTACACCTTC
CASSQRDGYGYTF
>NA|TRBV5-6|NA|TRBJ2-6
TGTGCCAGCAGCTTGACGAGTTCTGGGGCCAACGTCCTGACTTTC
CASSLTSSGANVLTF
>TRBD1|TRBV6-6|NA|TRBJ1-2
TGTGCCAGCAGTTACGAACAGGGGGCTACCTATGGCTACACCTTC
CASSYEQGATYGYTF
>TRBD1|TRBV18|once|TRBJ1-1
TGTGCCAGCTCACCCACGAAACAGGGGGACACTGAAGCTTTCTTT
CASSPTKQGDTEAFF
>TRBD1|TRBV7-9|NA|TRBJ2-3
TGTGCCAGCAGCGACTGGACAGGGACCACAGATACGCAGTATTTT
CASSDWTGTTDTQYF
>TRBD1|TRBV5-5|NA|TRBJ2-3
TGTGCCAGCAGCTACGGACAGGACTGGGACGCTCCTTATTTT
CASSYGQDWDAPYF
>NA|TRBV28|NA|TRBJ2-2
TGTGCCAGCAAGCAGGGGGGCACCGGGGAGCTGTTTTTT
CASKQGGTGELFF
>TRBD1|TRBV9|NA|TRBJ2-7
TGTGCCAGCAGCCGGGGACAGGGGGCCTACGAGCAGTACTTC
CASSRGQGAYEQYF
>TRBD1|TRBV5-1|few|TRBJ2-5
TGCGCCAGCAGCGCAACCGGGACAGCAGGGCGGGAGACCCAGTACTTC
CASSATGTAGRETQYF
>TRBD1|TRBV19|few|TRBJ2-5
TGTGCCAGTAGTATTGGGACAGGGTTAGAGACCCAGTACTTC
CASSIGTGLETQYF
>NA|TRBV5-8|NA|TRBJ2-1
TGTGCCAGCAGCTGGGCCACCGAGCAGTTCTTC
CASSWATEQFF
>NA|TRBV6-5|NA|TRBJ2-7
TGTGCCAGCAGCCATAACAGCTACGAGCAGTACTTC
CASSHNSYEQYF
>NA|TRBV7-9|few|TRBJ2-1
TGTTCCAGCGCAGCTAGCTCCTACAATGAGCAGTTCTTC
CSSAASSYNEQFF
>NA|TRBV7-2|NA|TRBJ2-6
TGTGCCAGCAGCTTAGGCGGCTCTGGGGCCAACGTCCTGACTTTC
CASSLGGSGANVLTF
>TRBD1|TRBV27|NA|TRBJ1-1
TGTGCCAGCAGTATCCGATTGGACAGGGAAGGGCGTTCCACTGAAGCTTTCTTT
CASSIRLDREGRSTEAFF
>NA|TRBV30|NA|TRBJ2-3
TGTGCCTGGAGTGGCTCCCAGTGGCCCGATACGCAGTATTTT
CAWSGSQWPDTQYF
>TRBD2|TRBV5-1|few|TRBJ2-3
TGCGCCAGCAGCTCGCGGGAGCCAACTAGCACAGATACGCAGTATTTT
CASSSREPTSTDTQYF
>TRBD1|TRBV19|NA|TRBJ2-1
TGTGCCAGTAGATTGGACAGGGCATCCTACAATGAGCAGTTCTTC
CASRLDRASYNEQFF
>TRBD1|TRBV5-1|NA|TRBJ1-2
TGCGCCAGCAGCTTTACAGGGGGCGCCGACGGCTACACCTTC
CASSFTGGADGYTF
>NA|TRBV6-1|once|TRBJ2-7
TGTGCCAGCAGTCAGGGACACTACGAGCAGTACTTC
CASSQGHYEQYF
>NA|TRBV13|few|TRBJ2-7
TGTGCCAGCAGCTTAGTAGCCCACGAGCAGTACTTC
CASSLVAHEQYF
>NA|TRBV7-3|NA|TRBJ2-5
TGTGCCAGCAGCTCGACAGTTAAAGAGACCCAGTACTTC
CASSSTVKETQYF
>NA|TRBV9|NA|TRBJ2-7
TGTGCCAGCAGCATAAGAGAGGGCTACGAGCAGTACTTC
CASSIREGYEQYF
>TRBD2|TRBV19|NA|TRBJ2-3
TGTGCCGTCGGACTAGCGGGGGGCCAGAATACGCAGTATTTT
CAVGLAGGQNTQYF
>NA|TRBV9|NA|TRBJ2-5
TGTGCCAGCAGCGTAGACGGGAAGGGTTGGGAGACCCAGTACTTC
CASSVDGKGWETQYF
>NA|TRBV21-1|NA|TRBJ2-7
TGTGCCAGCAGCAAAGCGCTAGGTTTCGGGGAGCAGTACTTC
CASSKALGFGEQYF
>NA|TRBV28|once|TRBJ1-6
TGTGCCAGCAGCCTAACAGGGCCCTATAATTCACCCCTCCACTTT
CASSLTGPYNSPLHF
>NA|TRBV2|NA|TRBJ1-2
TGTGCCACCGCGGGGGGCGCAGGCTATGGCTACACCTTC
CATAGGAGYGYTF
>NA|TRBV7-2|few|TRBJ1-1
TGTGCCAGCAGCTTAGAGCCAGGGGACACTGAAGCTTTCTTT
CASSLEPGDTEAFF
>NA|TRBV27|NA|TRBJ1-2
TGTGCCAGCAGTTTATTTTACAGGGAGTGGGGCTATGGCTACACCTTC
CASSLFYREWGYGYTF
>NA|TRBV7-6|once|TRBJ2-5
TGTGCCAGCAGCAGAAGGGGAGGCGGACTACAAGGGACCCAGTACTTC
CASSRRGGGLQGTQYF
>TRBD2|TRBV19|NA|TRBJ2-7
TGTGCCAGTAGCGAAACTAGCGGGATGACCTACGAGCAGTACTTC
CASSETSGMTYEQYF
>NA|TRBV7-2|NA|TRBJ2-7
TGTGCCAGCAGTAATATACAGGGATACGAGCAGTACTTC
CASSNIQGYEQYF
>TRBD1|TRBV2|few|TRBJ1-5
TGTGCCAGCAGGGGGGACAGCTCCAATCAGCCCCAGCATTTT
CASRGDSSNQPQHF
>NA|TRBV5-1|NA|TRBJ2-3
TGCGCCAGCAGCTTGGGAGGAACAGATACGCAGTATTTT
CASSLGGTDTQYF
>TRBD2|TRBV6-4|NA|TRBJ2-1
TGTGCCAGCAGTCGGACTAGCGGGAGAGAGGATGAGCAGTTCTTC
CASSRTSGREDEQFF
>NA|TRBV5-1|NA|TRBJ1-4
TGCGCCAGCAGCTTGTTGGCAGGTACTAATGAAAAACTGTTTTTT
CASSLLAGTNEKLFF
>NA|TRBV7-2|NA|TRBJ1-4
TGTGCCAGCAGCGCACGAACTCCGACACTAACTAATGAAAAACTGTTTTTT
CASSARTPTLTNEKLFF
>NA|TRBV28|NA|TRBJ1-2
TGTGCCAGCACCCAGTTGGACTATGGCTACACCTTC
CASTQLDYGYTF
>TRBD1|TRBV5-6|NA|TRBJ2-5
TGTGCCAGCAGCTCCCGGTGGGACAGGGGGGAACAAGAGACCCAGTACTTC
CASSSRWDRGEQETQYF
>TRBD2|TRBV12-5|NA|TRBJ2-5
TGTGCTAGTGGTCCCGGACTAGCGGGGAAAAAGACCCAGTACTTC
CASGPGLAGKKTQYF
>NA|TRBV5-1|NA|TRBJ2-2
TGCGCCAGCAGCTTGGTAGGACAGTCAACCGGGGAGCTGTTTTTT
CASSLVGQSTGELFF
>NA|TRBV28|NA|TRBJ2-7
TGTGCCAGCAGTTTACAGACAGCTCCGACCTACGAGCAGTACTTC
CASSLQTAPTYEQYF
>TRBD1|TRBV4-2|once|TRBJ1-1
TGTGCCAGCAGCCCGGGACAGGGACGGCTTGGTGAAGCTTTCTTT
CASSPGQGRLGEAFF
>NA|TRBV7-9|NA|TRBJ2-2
TGTGCCAGCAGCTTAGCGGGGCGGCCCGGGGAGCTGTTTTTT
CASSLAGRPGELFF
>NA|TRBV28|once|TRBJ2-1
TGTGCCAGCAGTAGGGAATTCGCTAGCTTATGGGTCAGTGAGCAGTTCTTC
CASSREFASLWVSEQFF
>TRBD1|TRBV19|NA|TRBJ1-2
TGTGCCAGTACAGACAGGGGACTAAACTATGGCTACACCTTC
CASTDRGLNYGYTF